A selection of T cell receptor beta chains follows, all from one sample in a study of T cell changes during pregnancy in multiple sclerosis. Method: immunoSEQ multiplex PCR; TCRdb's copy keeps in-frame clones and lacks some. The table records tens of thousands of clones, roughly 94% of them present only once. The sample in question was peripheral blood, obtained in the third trimester of pregnancy. The receptors were gathered from a female donor with multiple sclerosis, enrolled in a pregnancy study. Both conserved end residues are part of each CDR3. D genes are given only for firm matches. The listing skips clone size in some rows; elsewhere it reads once, few, many or a size class.

once	TRBV13	TRBJ2-3	TRBD2	CASSWTSGASTDTQYF	TGTGCCAGCAGCTGGACTAGCGGGGCTAGCACAGATACGCAGTATTTT
NA	TRBV19	TRBJ1-2	NA	CASSIPGNYGYTF	TGTGCCAGTAGTATACCGGGTAACTATGGCTACACCTTC
NA	TRBV7-2	TRBJ1-6	NA	CASSPRGDYNSPLHF	TGTGCCAGCAGTCCCCGGGGGGATTATAATTCACCCCTCCACTTT
NA	TRBV2	TRBJ2-7	NA	CASRGTQAYEQYF	TGTGCCAGCAGGGGGACTCAAGCCTACGAGCAGTACTTC
NA	TRBV10-1	TRBJ2-7	NA	CASSSVRLSSYEQYF	TGCGCCAGCAGTTCCGTCCGTCTGAGCTCCTACGAGCAGTACTTC
once	TRBV5-1	TRBJ2-3	NA	CASSLGGGGDTQYF	TGCGCCAGCAGCTTGGGCGGCGGTGGGGATACGCAGTATTTT
NA	TRBV9	TRBJ2-5	TRBD1	CASSEGGTGGFQETQYF	TGTGCCAGCAGCGAGGGGGGGACAGGGGGGTTCCAAGAGACCCAGTACTTC
NA	TRBV6-5	TRBJ2-3	NA	CASREGRILPDTQYF	TGTGCCAGCAGGGAGGGGCGCATCTTACCAGATACGCAGTATTTT
NA	TRBV7-2	TRBJ2-2	TRBD1	CASSYGPRGRFAGELFF	TGTGCCAGCAGTTATGGCCCAAGGGGGCGTTTTGCCGGGGAGCTGTTTTTT
few	TRBV12-1	TRBJ1-5	NA	CASSLAGQAQPQHF	TGTGCCAGCAGCTTAGCAGGGCAGGCTCAGCCCCAGCATTTT
NA	TRBV7-9	TRBJ2-1	NA	CASSLDSRPFF	TGTGCCAGCAGCTTAGACAGCCGTCCGTTCTTC
NA	TRBV30	TRBJ2-7	NA	CAWSDDSRYEQYF	TGTGCCTGGAGTGACGACAGCCGCTACGAGCAGTACTTC
once	TRBV7-9	TRBJ2-2	NA	CASSSGTYTGELFF	TGTGCCAGCAGCTCAGGGACTTACACCGGGGAGCTGTTTTTT
NA	TRBV19	TRBJ2-3	NA	CASSTDYTTDTQYF	TGTGCCAGTAGTACCGACTACACCACAGATACGCAGTATTTT
NA	TRBV7-9	TRBJ2-4	NA	CASSLDGRIMNIQYF	TGTGCCAGCAGCTTAGATGGGAGGATCATGAACATTCAGTACTTC
once	TRBV4-3	TRBJ1-2	NA	CASSQDQTGNYGYTF	TGCGCCAGCAGCCAAGATCAGACGGGGAACTATGGCTACACCTTC
NA	TRBV28	TRBJ1-1	TRBD1	CASRGTGTGYTEAFF	TGTGCCAGCAGGGGAACCGGGACAGGTTACACTGAAGCTTTCTTT
few	TRBV7-9	TRBJ2-3	NA	CASSLGPLTTDTQYF	TGTGCCAGCAGCTTAGGCCCCCTGACTACAGATACGCAGTATTTT
NA	TRBV11-3	TRBJ2-2	NA	CASSLLLGGPTGELFF	TGTGCCAGCAGCTTATTGTTGGGGGGACCCACCGGGGAGCTGTTTTTT
NA	TRBV28	TRBJ1-5	NA	CASRTPNQPQHF	TGTGCCAGCAGGACTCCGAATCAGCCCCAGCATTTT
few	TRBV20-1	TRBJ2-1	NA	CSGTPYKEQFF	TGCAGCGGGACACCTTACAAAGAGCAGTTCTTC
NA	TRBV6-4	TRBJ2-2	NA	CASRQGGDTGELFF	TGTGCCAGCAGACAGGGTGGGGACACCGGGGAGCTGTTTTTT
NA	TRBV9	TRBJ1-3	NA	CASSPQRTAGNTIYF	TGTGCCAGCAGCCCCCAACGGACAGCAGGAAACACCATATATTTT
NA	TRBV19	TRBJ1-5	NA	CASSIEGGVSNQPQHF	TGTGCCAGTAGTATAGAAGGCGGAGTTAGCAATCAGCCCCAGCATTTT
NA	TRBV18	TRBJ2-7	NA	CASSPPRDYEQYF	TGTGCCAGCTCACCACCGCGGGACTACGAGCAGTACTTC
NA	TRBV13	TRBJ2-1	NA	CASSQLGANYNEQFF	TGTGCCAGCAGCCAACTAGGAGCAAACTACAATGAGCAGTTCTTC
NA	TRBV9	TRBJ1-2	NA	CASTVGRTNYGYTF	TGTGCCAGCACCGTTGGGAGGACTAACTATGGCTACACCTTC
NA	TRBV19	TRBJ1-4	NA	CASPKEGHGANEKLFF	TGTGCCAGTCCCAAAGAAGGGCACGGGGCTAATGAAAAACTGTTTTTT